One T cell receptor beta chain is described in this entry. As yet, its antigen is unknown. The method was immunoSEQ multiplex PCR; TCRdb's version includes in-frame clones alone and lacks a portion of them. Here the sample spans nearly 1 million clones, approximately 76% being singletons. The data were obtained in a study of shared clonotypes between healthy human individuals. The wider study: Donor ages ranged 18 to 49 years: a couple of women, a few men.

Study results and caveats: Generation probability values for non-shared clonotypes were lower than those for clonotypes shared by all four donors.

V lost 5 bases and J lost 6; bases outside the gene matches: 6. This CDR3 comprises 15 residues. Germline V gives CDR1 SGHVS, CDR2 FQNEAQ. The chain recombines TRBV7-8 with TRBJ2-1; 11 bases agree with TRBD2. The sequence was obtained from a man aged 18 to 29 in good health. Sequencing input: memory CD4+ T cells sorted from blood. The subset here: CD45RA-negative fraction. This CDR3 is CASSISGGAGNEQFF. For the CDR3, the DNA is TGTGCCAGCAGCATTAGCGGGGGGGCCGGCAATGAGCAGTTCTTC.